This T cell receptor (beta chain) is drawn from a study of post-analysis software for immune sequencing data. Overall study findings and caveats: Patients showed TRBV5-6, TRBV5-1 and TRBV20-1 among about five TRBV segments more frequent than in controls. Controls had significantly higher normalized Chao1 diversity than multiple sclerosis patients.

Germline V gene lookup returns CDR1 MNHNS and CDR2 SASEGT. V lost 1 base, J lost 2 bases, and 12 bases lay in between. CDR3 size: 15 residues. This clonotype was found a few times. Antigen specificity is unknown. TCR beta cDNA libraries included unique molecular identifiers. Each sample of 1 to 10 million input T cells yielded around 500,000 cDNA molecules, so each molecule approximated one T cell. One entry per CDR3 protein results from TCRdb running MiXCR on the PCR reads. The sample lists 650,000 to 850,000 distinct CDR3 sequences; approximately 53% were seen once. The source material was blood. The TCR was taken from a girl aged 5-17 years with multiple sclerosis. The rearrangement links TRBV6-1 to TRBJ2-7; D perhaps matches TRBD2 (5 bases). CDR3 nucleotide sequence: TGTGCCAGCAGTGAAGAGGGAGCGGAGGCCTACGAGCAGTACTTC. It codes for CASSEEGAEAYEQYF.